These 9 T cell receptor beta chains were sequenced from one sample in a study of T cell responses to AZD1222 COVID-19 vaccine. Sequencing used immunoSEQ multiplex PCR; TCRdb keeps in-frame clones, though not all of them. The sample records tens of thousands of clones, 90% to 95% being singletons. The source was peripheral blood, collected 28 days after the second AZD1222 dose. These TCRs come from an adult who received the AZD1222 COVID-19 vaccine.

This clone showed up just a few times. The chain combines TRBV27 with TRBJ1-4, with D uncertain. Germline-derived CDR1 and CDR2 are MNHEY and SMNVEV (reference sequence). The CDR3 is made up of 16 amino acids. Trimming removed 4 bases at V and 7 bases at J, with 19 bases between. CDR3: CASSWSGAGRAEKLFF. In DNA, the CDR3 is TGTGCCAGCAGTTGGTCGGGTGCCGGCCGCGCTGAAAAACTGTTTTTT.

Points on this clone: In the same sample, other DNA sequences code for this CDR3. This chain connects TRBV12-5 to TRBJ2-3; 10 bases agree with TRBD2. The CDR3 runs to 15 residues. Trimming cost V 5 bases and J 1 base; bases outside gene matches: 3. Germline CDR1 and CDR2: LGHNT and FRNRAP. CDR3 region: CASGPGTSGTDTQYF. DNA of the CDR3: TGTGCTAGTGGTCCCGGGACTAGCGGCACAGATACGCAGTATTTT.

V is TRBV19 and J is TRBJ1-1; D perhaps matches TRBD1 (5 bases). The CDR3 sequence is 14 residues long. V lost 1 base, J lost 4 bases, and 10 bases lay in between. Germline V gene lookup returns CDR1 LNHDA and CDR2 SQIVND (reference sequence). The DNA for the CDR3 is TGTGCCAGTAGTATAGTGTGGGGGAGCACTGAAGCTTTCTTT. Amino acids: CASSIVWGSTEAFF.

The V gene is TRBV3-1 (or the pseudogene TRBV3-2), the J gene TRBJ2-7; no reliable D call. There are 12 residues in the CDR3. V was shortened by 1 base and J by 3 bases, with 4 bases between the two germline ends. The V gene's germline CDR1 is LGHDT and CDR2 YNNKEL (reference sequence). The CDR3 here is CASSQVSYEQYF. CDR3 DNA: TGTGCCAGCAGCCAAGTCAGCTACGAGCAGTACTTC.

The CDR3 protein is CATEGTNYGYTF. The CDR3 DNA is TGTGCCACCGAGGGTACGAACTATGGCTACACCTTC. This rearrangement joins TRBV6-5 to TRBJ1-2; no definite D call. Trimming took off 10 bases at V and 2 bases at J, with 11 bases between the two ends. This CDR3 region has 12 residues. Germline V gene sequence: CDR1 MNHEY, CDR2 SVGAGI.

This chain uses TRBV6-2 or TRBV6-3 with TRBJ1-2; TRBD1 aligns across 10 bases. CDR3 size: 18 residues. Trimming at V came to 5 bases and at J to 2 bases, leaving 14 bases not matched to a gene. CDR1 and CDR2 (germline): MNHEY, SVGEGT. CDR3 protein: CASSADPTGTGENYGYTF. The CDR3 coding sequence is TGTGCCAGCAGTGCCGACCCGACGGGGACAGGGGAGAACTATGGCTACACCTTC.

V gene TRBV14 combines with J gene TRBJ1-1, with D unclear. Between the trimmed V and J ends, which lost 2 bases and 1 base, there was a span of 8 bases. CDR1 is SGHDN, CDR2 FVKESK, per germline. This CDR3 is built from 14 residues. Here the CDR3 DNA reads TGTGCCAGCAGCCAAAATTTCCAGAACACTGAAGCTTTCTTT. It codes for CASSQNFQNTEAFF.

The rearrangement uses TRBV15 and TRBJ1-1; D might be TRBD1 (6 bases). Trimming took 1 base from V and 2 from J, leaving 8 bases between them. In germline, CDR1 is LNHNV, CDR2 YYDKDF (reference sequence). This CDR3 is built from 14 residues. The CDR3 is CATSRGGGNTEAFF. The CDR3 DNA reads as TGTGCCACCAGCAGAGGTGGGGGCAACACTGAAGCTTTCTTT.

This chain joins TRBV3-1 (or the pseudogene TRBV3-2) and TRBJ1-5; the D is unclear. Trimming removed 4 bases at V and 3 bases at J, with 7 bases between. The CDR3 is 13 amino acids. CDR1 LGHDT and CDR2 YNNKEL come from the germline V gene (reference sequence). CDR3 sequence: CASSPRDNQPQHF. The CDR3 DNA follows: TGTGCCAGCAGCCCGAGAGACAATCAGCCCCAGCATTTT.